This TCR beta chain was retrieved from a study of identifying expanded T cells in peripheral blood. On this clone: No antigen is known for it.

Germline CDR1 and CDR2: KGHSH and LQKENI. The ends lost 3 bases at V and 6 bases at J; junction bases unmatched: 5. CDR3 length equals 14 residues. Profiled with immunoSEQ multiplex PCR; TCRdb holds only in-frame clones, not every one. Of tens of thousands of clones in the sample, roughly 90% were seen once. Study-level results: Variance in clone template counts between roughly two-week samples significantly increased with total template count across all healthy donors.

J is TRBJ2-1 and V is TRBV18; 7 nucleotides align to TRBD2. Sample: blood. The receptor's source is a person aged 18 to 75 in good health. DNA for the CDR3: TGTGCCAGCTCACCCTCCTGGGGGGGCAATGAGCAGTTCTTC. This sequence encodes CASSPSWGGNEQFF.